This T cell receptor (beta chain) was retrieved from a study of T cell responses to AZD1222 COVID-19 vaccine. General study results and limits: All repertoire sampling was performed exclusively after the peak T cell response. Spike-specific TCR repertoires showed rising breadth and depth after two AZD1222 doses.

In its sample, this clone was seen a few times. Its antigen is not identified. V shed 1 base and J shed 4 bases, with 13 bases lying between them. Germline lookup yields CDR1 LGHDT and CDR2 YNNKEL (reference sequence). CDR3 length: 15 residues. The protocol was immunoSEQ multiplex PCR, while the TCRdb copy is restricted to in-frame clones and leaves out a portion. The sample consists of about 160,000 clones, more than 80% of them appearing once. Analyses pooled second doses at about 4 or about 12 weeks. The receptor was isolated from an adult who received the AZD1222 COVID-19 vaccine. The sequenced sample was peripheral blood, obtained 28 days after the second AZD1222 dose. V gene TRBV3-1 (or the pseudogene TRBV3-2) combines with J gene TRBJ1-2, with unresolved D. CDR3 protein: CASSQASLPLYGYTF. CDR3 DNA: TGTGCCAGCAGCCAAGCATCTCTTCCCCTCTATGGCTACACCTTC.